This T cell receptor beta chain was sequenced for a study of shared clonotypes between healthy human individuals. Across the study: Donor ages ranged 18 to 49 years: a couple of women, a few men. General study results and limits: A few donors held about 4.6% of naive CD4 clonotypes in common.

This clone was seen only once. The antigen is not known. Germline CDR1 MDHEN, CDR2 SYDVKM. The V gene lost 5 bases and the J gene lost 6 bases, with 13 bases spanning the gap. This CDR3 spans 13 amino acids. This table comes from immunoSEQ multiplex PCR, and its TCRdb copy is limited to in-frame clones, with some not included. The data contain some 1,400,000 clones, roughly 96% of them singletons. Sequencing was done on a sample of naive CD4+ T cells sorted from blood. Subset in this sample: CD45RA+ positively selected. V gene TRBV28 combines with J gene TRBJ1-2; the D is unclear. The sequence was collected from a man aged 25-45 years in good health. CDR3 bases: TGTGCCAGCAGTCCCCGGACGGCTGATGGCTACACCTTC. It yields the protein CASSPRTADGYTF.